The 30 T cell receptor beta chains given below trace back to one sample, sequenced in a study of identical twins (dated by TCRdb to between 2015 and 2016). The library was generated by 5' RACE. The sequencing machine was an Illumina HiSeq 2000. Through fastp at Q25 and MiXCR, TCRdb rebuilt clones from the public reads, retaining in-frame beta chains. Every CDR3 protein is listed once, alongside the most common genes and DNA of its rows. This sample holds 310,000 or so distinct CDR3 sequences; less than 9% were observed only once. The top ten clones comprise 2.1% of the sample. This sample also belongs to another study, concerning yellow fever vaccine responses in identical twins.

The sequencing sample was made of memory (CD45RO+) T cells sorted from blood. Taken with the paper, the label for cell subset or site translates to: CD45RO+ enriched T cells. These receptors were obtained from a woman younger than 35 in good health.

The chain employs TRBV5-1 and TRBJ2-7, with 7 bases lining up with TRBD1. The CDR3 length is 13 residues. Germline V gives CDR1 SGHRS, CDR2 YFSETQ. V lost 3 bases, J lost 4 bases, and 4 bases stayed unmatched. CDR3 DNA: TGCGCCAGCAGCTCGGGACAGCAATACGAGCAGTACTTC. Its translation: CASSSGQQYEQYF. The full variable domain, with the rest looked up from reference TRBV5-1 and TRBJ2-7, is KAGVTQTPRYLIKTRGQQVTLSCSPISGHRSVSWYQQTPGQGLQFLFEYFSETQRNKGNFPGRFSGRQFSNSRSEMNVSTLELGDSALYLCASSSGQQYEQYFGPGTRLTVT.

At least ten counts were recorded for this clonotype. DNA of the CDR3: TGCGCCAGCAGCTCGAAGGCGCGGACGGATCTCTATGGCTACACCTTC. Protein sequence: CASSSKARTDLYGYTF. The genes are TRBV5-1 and TRBJ1-2; no definite D call. The CDR3 is made up of 16 amino acids. Trimming took 3 bases from V and 4 from J, leaving 19 bases between them. CDR1 and CDR2 from the germline V gene are SGHRS and YFSETQ.

The V gene is TRBV7-9, the J gene TRBJ2-1; D possibly uses TRBD1 or TRBD2 (5 bases each). Per the germline V gene, CDR1 is SEHNR and CDR2 is FQNEAQ (reference sequence). The CDR3 runs to 12 residues. Trimming shortened V by 5 bases and J by 6 bases, and 8 bases separated the two germline ends. CDR3 region: CASSRGLNEQFF. Written as DNA, the CDR3 is TGTGCCAGCAGCCGGGGCCTCAATGAGCAGTTCTTC.

This clonotype was picked up a small number of times. The rearrangement links TRBV6-1 to TRBJ1-1; D possibly corresponds to TRBD1 (6 bases). Deletions cut 4 bases from V and 0 bases from J, with 12 bases between. The CDR3 is 15 amino acids. Germline V lookup: CDR1 MNHNS, CDR2 SASEGT. In nucleotides, the CDR3 is TGTGCCAGCAGTGTAAGGGGGGCCGTGAACACTGAAGCTTTCTTT. Amino acid sequence: CASSVRGAVNTEAFF.

The chain uses TRBV6-5 and TRBJ1-2, with 8 positions matching TRBD1. The CDR3 totals 12 residues. V lost 4 bases, J lost 8 bases, and 3 bases stayed unmatched. Germline CDR1 and CDR2: MNHEY and SVGAGI. The DNA for the CDR3 is TGTGCCAGCAGTTCGACAGGGGAAGGCTACACCTTC. Amino acid sequence: CASSSTGEGYTF.

In this sample, this clonotype turned up many times. V and J are TRBV5-1 and TRBJ2-6; the D is unclear. The CDR3 has 17 amino acids. Germline V gives CDR1 SGHRS, CDR2 YFSETQ. V dropped 1 base and J dropped 0 bases, with 11 bases sitting between them. The chain's CDR3 is CASSLFPGSSGANVLTF. The CDR3 DNA reads as TGCGCCAGCAGCTTGTTTCCAGGCTCCTCTGGGGCCAACGTCCTGACTTTC. The whole variable domain, filled in from reference TRBV5-1 and TRBJ2-6, reads KAGVTQTPRYLIKTRGQQVTLSCSPISGHRSVSWYQQTPGQGLQFLFEYFSETQRNKGNFPGRFSGRQFSNSRSEMNVSTLELGDSALYLCASSLFPGSSGANVLTFGAGSRLTVL.

This rearrangement joins TRBV29-1 to TRBJ1-4; 9 positions match TRBD1. Germline CDR1 and CDR2: SQVTM and ANQGSEA. The CDR3 has 14 residues. After removal of 4 bases from V and 5 bases from J, the junction contained 5 bases not matched to a gene. Written as DNA, the CDR3 is TGCAGCGTTGCCGCCGGGACAGGGAATGAAAAACTGTTTTTT. It specifies CSVAAGTGNEKLFF.

This clonotype has ten or more counts. V gene TRBV2 combines with J gene TRBJ2-4, with D tentatively TRBD1 (6 bases). Germline lookup yields CDR1 SNHLY and CDR2 FYNNEI. V was trimmed by 3 bases and J by 0 bases, leaving 18 bases between them. The CDR3 runs to 18 residues. The DNA for the CDR3 is TGTGCCAGCAGTGATTTGCGGACAGCGAGCGTAGCCAAAAACATTCAGTACTTC. Amino acids: CASSDLRTASVAKNIQYF.

This clonotype was observed at least ten times. The V call is TRBV7-8, the J call TRBJ2-5, with 9 positions matching TRBD1. CDR1 SGHVS and CDR2 FQNEAQ come from the germline V gene. With 5 bases clipped from V and 3 bases from J, the junction kept 4 bases outside the gene matches. The CDR3 has 14 residues. CDR3 sequence: CASSPGTGKETQYF. CDR3 DNA sequence: TGTGCCAGCAGCCCCGGGACAGGGAAAGAGACCCAGTACTTC. The entire variable domain, with the rest obtained from reference TRBV7-8 and TRBJ2-5, is as follows: GAGVSQSPRYKVAKRGQDVALRCDPISGHVSLFWYQQALGQGPEFLTYFQNEAQLDKSGLPSDRFFAERPEGSVSTLKIQRTQQEDSAVYLCASSPGTGKETQYFGPGTRLLVL.

This chain connects TRBV11-3 to TRBJ1-1; D not resolved. Germline V gene lookup returns CDR1 SGHNT and CDR2 YENEEA. V was trimmed by 3 bases and J by 3 bases, leaving 8 bases between them. The CDR3 covers 13 residues. This CDR3 is CASSFTAYTEAFF. As DNA, the CDR3 is TGTGCCAGCAGCTTCACCGCTTACACTGAAGCTTTCTTT.

This clonotype was seen only a few times. The chain uses TRBV7-3 and TRBJ2-5, with D unresolved. From germline, CDR1 is SGHTA and CDR2 FQGTGA. The CDR3 is 13 residues long. V shed 2 bases and J shed 5 bases, with 9 bases lying between them. CDR3 loop: CASSLWAFETQYF. The CDR3 DNA sequence: TGTGCCAGCAGCTTATGGGCATTCGAGACCCAGTACTTC. The full variable domain, with the rest looked up from reference TRBV7-3 and TRBJ2-5, is GAGVSQTPSNKVTEKGKYVELRCDPISGHTALYWYRQSLGQGPEFLIYFQGTGAADDSGLPNDRFFAVRPEGSVSTLKIQRTERGDSAVYLCASSLWAFETQYFGPGTRLLVL.

The chain uses TRBV9 and TRBJ2-2; 7 bases align to TRBD2. The CDR3 consists of 16 residues. CDR1 is SGDLS, CDR2 YYNGEE, per germline. V lost 1 base and J lost 4; bases outside the gene matches: 7. The CDR3, as DNA: TGTGCCAGCAGCGTAAGGTTCGGGGGGTCCACCGGGGAGCTGTTTTTT. Translating gives CASSVRFGGSTGELFF.

There are many counts of this clonotype. The V gene is TRBV5-1, the J gene TRBJ2-2; the D gene is possibly TRBD2 (5 bases). From germline, CDR1 is SGHRS and CDR2 YFSETQ. This CDR3 region has 15 residues. Trimming removed 5 bases at V and 0 bases at J, with 11 bases between. The CDR3 region has the DNA TGCGCCAGCAGAATCGGGATGGCGAACACCGGGGAGCTGTTTTTT. Protein: CASRIGMANTGELFF.

This clonotype was observed many times. V gene TRBV5-1 combines with J gene TRBJ2-5; the match to TRBD1 covers 11 bases. The junction had 16 bases not matched to a gene; V was cut back by 4 bases and J by 5 bases. The CDR3 consists of 18 residues. CDR1 and CDR2 from the germline V gene are SGHRS and YFSETQ. CDR3 sequence: CASSPPILRDRGMETQYF. In nucleotides, the CDR3 is TGCGCCAGCAGCCCTCCCATACTCCGGGACAGGGGGATGGAGACCCAGTACTTC.

This clonotype occurred many times. This chain connects TRBV11-2 to TRBJ2-3; 11 bases map to TRBD2. The CDR3 sequence is 18 residues long. Germline-derived CDR1 and CDR2 are SGHAT and FQNNGV. V trimming: 5 bases; J trimming: 0 bases; junction bases outside the gene matches: 10. In DNA, the CDR3 is TGTGCCAGCAGCCCAAAAGTCACTAGCGGGAGTAGCACAGATACGCAGTATTTT. Amino acid sequence: CASSPKVTSGSSTDTQYF.

In this sample, this clonotype turned up many times. The chain couples TRBV5-6 to TRBJ2-3, with D perhaps matching TRBD1 or TRBD2 (5 bases each). CDR1 and CDR2 (germline): SGHDT, YYEEEE. The V end lost 1 base, the J end lost 2 bases, and 17 bases lay between the germline ends. This CDR3 is built from 17 residues. In DNA form, the CDR3 reads TGTGCCAGCAGCTTGCGGGGCCGGTCAAGAGTCACAGATACGCAGTATTTT. It is translated as CASSLRGRSRVTDTQYF.

This clonotype was observed at least ten times. The chain recombines TRBV7-2 with TRBJ2-1; D ambiguous. Germline-derived CDR1 and CDR2 are SGHTA and FQGNSA. V lost 5 bases and J 6 bases, leaving 17 bases between the germline ends. The CDR3 has 15 amino acids. The DNA for the CDR3 is TGTGCCAGCAGCCAGGACCAGGTGTGGGGCAATGAGCAGTTCTTC. Translating it yields CASSQDQVWGNEQFF.

This clonotype was found many times. This sequence joins TRBV4-1 and TRBJ1-2; D call uncertain. V was cut by 0 bases and J by 2 bases, with 10 bases left in between. The germline V gene encodes CDR1 MGHRA and CDR2 YSYEKL. This CDR3 region has 15 residues. The CDR3 DNA is TGCGCCAGCAGCCAAGAGACCACAGTGAACTATGGCTACACCTTC. Translated, it gives CASSQETTVNYGYTF.

The sample holds many counts of this clonotype. This sequence joins TRBV24-1 and TRBJ2-6; 8 bases match TRBD1. CDR1 KGHDR and CDR2 SFDVKD come from the germline V gene. This CDR3 has 15 residues. Trimming removed 6 bases from V and 0 bases from J; junction bases left unmatched: 0. This CDR3 is CATSTGGSGANVLTF. CDR3 nucleotides: TGTGCCACCAGTACAGGGGGCTCTGGGGCCAACGTCCTGACTTTC.

This clonotype showed up just once. CDR3: CASSLSRTGSEQYF. The CDR3 DNA reads as TGTGCCAGCAGCTTGTCCCGGACGGGAAGCGAGCAGTACTTC. The rearrangement links TRBV11-3 to TRBJ2-7; TRBD2 is a possible D gene (5 bases). The length of the CDR3 is 14 residues. Germline CDR1 reads SGHNT; CDR2 reads YENEEA. V dropped 3 bases and J dropped 6 bases, with 15 bases sitting between them.

This clonotype was detected ten times or more. V gene TRBV6-1 combines with J gene TRBJ1-2; 11 bases align to TRBD1. The CDR3 length is 15 residues. The junction had 9 bases not matched to a gene; V was cut back by 7 bases and J by 5 bases. CDR1 and CDR2 from the germline V gene are MNHNS and SASEGT. The CDR3 region is CASTGTGGREYGYTF. Written as DNA, the CDR3 is TGTGCCAGCACCGGGACAGGGGGTCGGGAATATGGCTACACCTTC.

The V call is TRBV19, the J call TRBJ2-4, with D possibly matching TRBD1 (5 bases). V was cut by 7 bases and J by 8 bases, with 21 bases left in between. The CDR3 is 15 amino acids. Germline V gene sequence: CDR1 LNHDA, CDR2 SQIVND (reference sequence). CDR3: CASTPGHSELDIQYF. The CDR3 DNA is TGTGCCAGTACCCCAGGGCACTCGGAATTAGACATTCAGTACTTC.

This rearrangement joins TRBV15 to TRBJ2-6; 7 positions agree with TRBD1. With 3 bases clipped from V and 3 bases from J, the junction kept 11 bases outside the gene matches. CDR1 is LNHNV, CDR2 YYDKDF, per germline (reference sequence). This CDR3 comprises 18 residues. The CDR3 protein is CATSSRQGEGLGANVLTF. Here the CDR3 DNA reads TGTGCCACCAGCAGTAGACAGGGAGAGGGCCTTGGGGCCAACGTCCTGACTTTC.

This clonotype was seen a few times. This chain uses TRBV12-3 or TRBV12-4 with TRBJ1-6; 7 bases are shared with TRBD1. V was clipped by 5 bases and J by 3 bases; unmatched bases: 4. This CDR3 contains 15 residues. Here the CDR3 DNA reads TGTGCCAGCAGTAGGGGACAGAACTATAATTCACCCCTCCACTTT. This translates into CASSRGQNYNSPLHF.

In this sample, this clonotype turned up many times. The V and J genes are TRBV7-9 and TRBJ2-7; 7 bases line up with TRBD1. The germline V gene has CDR1 SEHNR and CDR2 FQNEAQ (reference sequence). CDR3 length: 14 residues. Losses at the gene ends were 3 bases for V and 1 base for J; bases not matched to a gene: 3. The CDR3, as DNA: TGTGCCAGCAGCTTCGACAGGGTTTCCTACGAGCAGTACTTC. Translation gives CASSFDRVSYEQYF.

This clonotype turned up a few times. The chain couples TRBV7-8 to TRBJ2-3; 7 nucleotides match TRBD2. V lost 5 bases to trimming and J lost 7 bases; unmatched junction nucleotides: 15. CDR3 length: 16 residues. The germline CDR1 and CDR2 sequences are SGHVS and FQNEAQ. The CDR3 spells CASSPAGTTGANTQYF. Written as DNA, the CDR3 is TGTGCCAGCAGCCCCGCCGGGACTACGGGCGCTAATACGCAGTATTTT.

This chain uses TRBV28 with TRBJ2-7, with TRBD2 matching over 14 bases. Germline trimming cut 5 bases from V and 0 bases from J; bases unmatched to any gene: 15. The CDR3 totals 20 residues. Germline values: CDR1 MDHEN, CDR2 SYDVKM. In DNA form, the CDR3 reads TGTGCCAGCAGTCCCTCAATTGGGACTAGCGGGGGCCGCAGCTCCTACGAGCAGTACGTC. Amino acid sequence: CASSPSIGTSGGRSSYEQYV.

This clonotype was observed a few times. The gene calls are TRBV5-1 and TRBJ2-7; D tentatively reads TRBD1 or TRBD2 (5 bases each). From germline, CDR1 is SGHRS and CDR2 YFSETQ. V dropped 4 bases and J dropped 2 bases, with 13 bases sitting between them. The CDR3 length is 14 residues. Here the CDR3 DNA reads TGCGCCAGCAGCAGGGCCGGGACGGCCTACGAGCAGTACTTC. Translation gives CASSRAGTAYEQYF.

This clonotype has a count of ten or more. The chain employs TRBV29-1 and TRBJ1-2; D gene unclear. The germline gives CDR1 SQVTM, CDR2 ANQGSEA. V gave up 0 bases and J gave up 7 bases, with 12 bases separating them. The CDR3 sequence is 13 residues long. In nucleotides, the CDR3 is TGCAGCGTTGAAGACAGGACCCGTGGTGGCTACACCTTC. Residues: CSVEDRTRGGYTF.

This clonotype was picked up many times. The chain carries TRBV20-1 and TRBJ2-7; 8 bases map to TRBD1. Trimming at V came to 0 bases and at J to 3 bases, leaving 4 bases not matched to a gene. There are 14 residues in the CDR3. CDR1 is DFQATT and CDR2 is SNEGSKA in the germline V gene (reference sequence). The CDR3, as DNA: TGCAGTGCTAGAGATGGACAGGGTATCTACGAGCAGTACTTC. This sequence encodes CSARDGQGIYEQYF.